These T cell receptor beta chains were read from a single sample in a study of cytomegalovirus exposure and HLA in healthy donors. Clones were read by immunoSEQ multiplex PCR, and TCRdb kept only the in-frame ones, dropping some. This table has some 170,000 clones, more than 65% appearing once. Sequencing input: PBMCs. The receptors stem from a woman aged 25 to 39 in good health and CMV-seronegative. Each CDR3 is given with its conserved first and last residue. A D gene is named only where the DNA matches it firmly. The size field is filled for only some rows; it gives once, few, many or a size class.

v_call,d_call,j_call,clone_size,cdr3_aa
TRBV30,-,TRBJ2-1,once,CAWSVLGYNEQFF
TRBV11-2,TRBD1,TRBJ1-6,-,CASSSGQGAISPLHF
TRBV27,-,TRBJ1-2,once,CASSSIGQGHRYGYTF
TRBV27,-,TRBJ1-5,-,CASSLWQNQPQHF
TRBV6-5,-,TRBJ1-6,-,CASSEYYSPLHF
TRBV2,TRBD1,TRBJ1-2,-,CASTRSFQGAEGYTF
TRBV5-6,TRBD1,TRBJ2-5,-,CASNRDRDEKTQYF
TRBV7-8,-,TRBJ1-1,-,CASSLLGTPNTEAFF
TRBV30,TRBD2,TRBJ2-1,-,CAWGLAGALEQFF
TRBV19,TRBD1,TRBJ2-5,-,CASRLGQGDTGTQYF
TRBV4-2,TRBD1,TRBJ1-5,-,CASSLRQGEEQPQHF
TRBV7-9,TRBD1,TRBJ1-1,-,CASSTSGQGNTEAFF
TRBV5-8,TRBD2,TRBJ2-5,-,CASSLTSGGARLTTQYF
TRBV30,-,TRBJ1-1,-,CAWSVSRPLHMNTEAFF
TRBV4-1,TRBD1,TRBJ2-5,-,CASSQEDRGARETQYF
TRBV6-6,TRBD1,TRBJ1-2,-,CASSHLGQSDGYTF
TRBV7-2,-,TRBJ2-1,-,CASSFEYSVAEQFF
TRBV12-5,TRBD1,TRBJ1-1,few,CASGLVQGGDGTEAFF
TRBV25-1,-,TRBJ1-5,-,CASSEFGGEQPQHF
TRBV28,-,TRBJ2-4,-,CASSLSLAKNIQYF
TRBV5-1,-,TRBJ1-6,-,CASSFSGSSLENSPLHF
TRBV5-1,TRBD2,TRBJ2-5,-,CASSLTLAGGEAQYF
TRBV19,-,TRBJ1-2,-,CASSHTPPVLANYGYTF
TRBV27,-,TRBJ1-2,-,CASSRTNRAGDYGYTF
TRBV4-1,-,TRBJ1-5,-,CASSQDSRDQPQHF
TRBV6-5,-,TRBJ2-3,-,CASRRGWGDTQYF
TRBV30,TRBD1,TRBJ1-2,-,CAWSGDSDLYGYTF
TRBV15,TRBD1,TRBJ2-7,few,CATSDRVRDEQYF
TRBV6-1,TRBD1,TRBJ1-2,once,CASTGGAAHGYTF
TRBV5-6,-,TRBJ1-1,-,CASSLSGCEAFF
TRBV5-4,TRBD1,TRBJ2-7,-,CASSRQGSSYEQYF
TRBV11-2,TRBD1,TRBJ2-7,few,CASSLDGWGTGRYEQYF
TRBV7-9,-,TRBJ2-5,-,CASSALGETQYF
TRBV27,-,TRBJ2-5,-,CASTRLETQYF
TRBV11-1,-,TRBJ1-2,-,CASSHGGRHGHYGYTF
TRBV11-2,-,TRBJ1-2,few,CASSLEAGRLGGYTF
TRBV7-8,TRBD1,TRBJ1-2,-,CASSHAGTGNYGYTF
TRBV4-1,TRBD1,TRBJ2-1,-,CASSPRQGETYNEQFF
TRBV5-1,TRBD2,TRBJ2-3,-,CASRIAGGGTDTQYF
TRBV25-1,TRBD1,TRBJ2-7,-,CASSALGTEKYEQYF
TRBV18,-,TRBJ1-1,-,CASSPRGRAPEAFF
TRBV7-7,TRBD2,TRBJ2-7,-,CASSPRDYREQYF
TRBV15,TRBD1,-,few,CATSREGQGYEQYF
TRBV18,TRBD1,TRBJ1-4,-,CASSQTGGYDEKLFF
TRBV18,TRBD1,TRBJ1-5,-,CASSPRDRGSQPQHF
TRBV4-2,-,TRBJ2-2,-,CASSQELLNTGELFF
TRBV7-2,-,TRBJ2-3,-,CASSPLGGTFADTQYF